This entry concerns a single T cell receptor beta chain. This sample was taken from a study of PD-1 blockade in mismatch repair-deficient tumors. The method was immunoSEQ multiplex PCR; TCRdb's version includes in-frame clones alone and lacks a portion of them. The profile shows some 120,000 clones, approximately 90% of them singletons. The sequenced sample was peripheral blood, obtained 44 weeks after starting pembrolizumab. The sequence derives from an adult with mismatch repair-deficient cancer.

The CDR3: CASSEDSTDTQYF. The CDR3 DNA sequence: TGTGCCAGCAGTGAAGACAGTACAGATACGCAGTATTTT. This chain uses TRBV6-1 with TRBJ2-3; D is unclear. Trimming left V 1 base short and J 3 bases short, with 5 bases between. Germline V CDR1 and CDR2: MNHNS, SASEGT. The CDR3 covers 13 residues.